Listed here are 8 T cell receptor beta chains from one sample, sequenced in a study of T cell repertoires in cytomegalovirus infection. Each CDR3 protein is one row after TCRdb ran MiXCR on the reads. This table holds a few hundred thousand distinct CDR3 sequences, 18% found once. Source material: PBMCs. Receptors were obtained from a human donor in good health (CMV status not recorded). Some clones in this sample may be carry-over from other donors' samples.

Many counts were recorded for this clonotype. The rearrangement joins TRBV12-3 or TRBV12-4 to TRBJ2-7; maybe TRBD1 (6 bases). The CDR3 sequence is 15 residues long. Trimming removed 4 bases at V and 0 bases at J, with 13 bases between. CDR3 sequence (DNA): TGTGCCAGCAGTTATAACAGGGTTAGCTCCTACGAGCAGTACTTC. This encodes CASSYNRVSSYEQYF.

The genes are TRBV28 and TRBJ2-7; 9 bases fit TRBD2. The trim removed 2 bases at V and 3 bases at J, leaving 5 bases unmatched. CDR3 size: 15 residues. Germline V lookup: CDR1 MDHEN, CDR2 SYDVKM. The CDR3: CASSLQSGGNYEQYF. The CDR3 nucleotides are TGTGCCAGCAGTTTACAGAGCGGGGGGAACTACGAGCAGTACTTC.

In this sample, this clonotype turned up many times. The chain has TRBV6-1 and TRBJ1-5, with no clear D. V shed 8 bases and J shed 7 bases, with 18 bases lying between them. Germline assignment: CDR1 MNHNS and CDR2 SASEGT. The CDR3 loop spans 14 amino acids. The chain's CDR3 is CASAPPGVWQPQHF. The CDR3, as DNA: TGTGCCAGCGCCCCGCCCGGGGTATGGCAGCCCCAGCATTTT.

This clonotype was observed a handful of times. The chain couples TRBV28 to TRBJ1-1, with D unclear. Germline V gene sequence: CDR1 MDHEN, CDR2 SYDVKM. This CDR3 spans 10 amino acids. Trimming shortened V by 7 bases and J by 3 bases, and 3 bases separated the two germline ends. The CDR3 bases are TGTGCCAGCATGGACACTGAAGCTTTCTTT. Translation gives CASMDTEAFF.

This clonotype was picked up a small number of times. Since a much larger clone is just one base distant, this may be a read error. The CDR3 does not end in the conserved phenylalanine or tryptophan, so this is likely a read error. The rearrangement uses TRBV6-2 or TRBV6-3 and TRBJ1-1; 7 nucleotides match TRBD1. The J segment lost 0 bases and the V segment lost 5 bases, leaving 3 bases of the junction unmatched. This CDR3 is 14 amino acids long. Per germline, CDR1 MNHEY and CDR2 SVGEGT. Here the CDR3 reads CASSSGQVNTEAFL. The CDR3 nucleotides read TGTGCCAGCAGTAGCGGACAGGTGAACACTGAAGCTTTCCTT.

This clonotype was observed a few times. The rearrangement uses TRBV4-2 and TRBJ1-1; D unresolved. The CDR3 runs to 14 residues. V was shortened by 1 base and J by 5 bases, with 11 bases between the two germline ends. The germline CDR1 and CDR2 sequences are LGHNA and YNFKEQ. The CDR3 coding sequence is TGTGCCAGCAGCCAAGGAGTTCGGGAGACTGAAGCTTTCTTT. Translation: CASSQGVRETEAFF.

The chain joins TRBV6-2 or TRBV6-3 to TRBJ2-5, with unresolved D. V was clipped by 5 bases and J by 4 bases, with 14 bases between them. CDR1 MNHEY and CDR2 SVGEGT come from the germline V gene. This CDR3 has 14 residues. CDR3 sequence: CASSIVGLGETQYF. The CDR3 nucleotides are TGTGCCAGCAGTATCGTAGGGTTGGGAGAGACCCAGTACTTC.

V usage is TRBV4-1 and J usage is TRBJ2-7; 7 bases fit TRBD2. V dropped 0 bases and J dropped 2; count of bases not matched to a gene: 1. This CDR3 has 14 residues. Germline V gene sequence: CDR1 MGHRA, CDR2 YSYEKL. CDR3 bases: TGCGCCAGCAGCCAAGACGGACTAGCCTACGAGCAGTACTTC. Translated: CASSQDGLAYEQYF.